This entry describes one T cell receptor beta chain. TCRdb keeps only in-frame clones here, not all; method: immunoSEQ multiplex PCR. The sample comprises around 71,000 clones, 92% of which are singletons, and 1.4% to 1.5% rests with the top ten. CDR1 is LNHDA, CDR2 SQIVND, per germline (reference sequence). The CDR3 extends over 17 amino acids. Trimming at V came to 1 base and at J to 3 bases, leaving 10 bases not matched to a gene. The data were obtained in a study of T cell changes during pregnancy in multiple sclerosis. The specimen comprised peripheral blood, sampled after pregnancy. The chain recombines TRBV19 with TRBJ2-7; 9 nucleotides agree with TRBD2. This receptor was obtained from a female donor with multiple sclerosis, enrolled in a pregnancy study. Here the CDR3 reads CASSIALAGFNNYEQYF. Here the CDR3 DNA reads TGTGCCAGTAGTATAGCCCTAGCGGGGTTTAATAACTACGAGCAGTACTTC.